This note documents a single T cell receptor beta chain sequence. Its antigen is unidentified. The sample is drawn from a study of cytomegalovirus exposure and HLA in healthy donors. This PCR relied on a set of 60 Vbeta primers and 13 Jbeta primers. Some clones are missing from TCRdb's copy, which holds only in-frame ones; the method was immunoSEQ multiplex PCR. The data hold 100,000 or so clones, with approximately 77% observed a single time. These donors counted as nominally healthy when sampled, but unrecorded immune exposures were likely. Study-level results: Indistinguishable V segments, including TRBV6-2 and TRBV6-3, were excluded. Reports credit the classifier with highly specific, highly sensitive diagnosis of cytomegalovirus status.

CDR3 length: 12 amino acids. Germline V lookup: CDR1 MNHEY, CDR2 SVGAGI. Trimming took 8 bases from V and 0 from J, leaving 7 bases between them. The sample consisted of PBMCs. The source of this sequence is a woman aged 40 to 55 in good health and CMV-seronegative. The genes are TRBV6-5 and TRBJ2-5; D perhaps matches TRBD2 (6 bases). The CDR3 nucleotides read TGTGCCAGCGGGAGGTACCAAGAGACCCAGTACTTC. Its translation: CASGRYQETQYF.